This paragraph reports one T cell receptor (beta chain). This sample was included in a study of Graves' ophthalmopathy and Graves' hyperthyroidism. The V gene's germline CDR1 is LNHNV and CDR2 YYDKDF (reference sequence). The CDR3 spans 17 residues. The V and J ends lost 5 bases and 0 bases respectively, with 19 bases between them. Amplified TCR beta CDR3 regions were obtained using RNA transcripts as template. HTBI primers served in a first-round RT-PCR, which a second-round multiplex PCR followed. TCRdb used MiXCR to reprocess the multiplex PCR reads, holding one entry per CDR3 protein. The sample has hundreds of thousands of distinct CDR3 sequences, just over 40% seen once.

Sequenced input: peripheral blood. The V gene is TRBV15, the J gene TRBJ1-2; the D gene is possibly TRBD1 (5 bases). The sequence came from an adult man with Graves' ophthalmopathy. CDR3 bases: TGTGCCACCAGCGAGGGACGAGGACTAAACACTAACTATGGCTACACCTTC. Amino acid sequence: CATSEGRGLNTNYGYTF. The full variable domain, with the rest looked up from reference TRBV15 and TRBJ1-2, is DAMVIQNPRYQVTQFGKPVTLSCSQTLNHNVMYWYQQKSSQAPKLLFHYYDKDFNNEADTPDNFQSRRPNTSFCFLDIRSPGLGDTAMYLCATSEGRGLNTNYGYTFGSGTRLTVV.